Below, 17 T cell receptor beta chains from the same sample are listed, as sequenced in a study of T-cell memory formation after mild COVID-19. TCRdb reanalysed the 5' RACE reads using MiXCR and keeps one entry per CDR3 protein. The table shows hundreds of thousands of distinct CDR3 sequences, with roughly 20% occurring only once. The source material was PBMCs or a T cell subset sorted from them (not recorded which). These receptors all stem from an adult woman who had mild COVID-19 (a few samples of this study predate the infection). Cell type and time point are not known.

The chain combines TRBV14 with TRBJ1-2, with D possibly being TRBD1 (5 bases). Germline CDR1 and CDR2: SGHDN and FVKESK. The V end was cut by 4 bases, the J end by 8 bases, with 20 bases between. The CDR3 totals 15 residues. The CDR3: CASSPFNQVKGGYTF. The CDR3, as DNA: TGTGCCAGCAGCCCCTTCAACCAGGTCAAGGGGGGCTACACCTTC.

In this sample, this clonotype turned up a few times. This chain links TRBV5-6 with TRBJ2-1, with D possibly matching TRBD2 (6 bases). This CDR3 comprises 16 residues. Germline V gene data show CDR1 as SGHDT and CDR2 as YYEEEE. The V and J ends lost 6 bases and 3 bases respectively, with 19 bases between them. Here the CDR3 reads CASKIRLSGRYNEQFF. In DNA form, the CDR3 reads TGTGCCAGCAAGATCCGACTAAGCGGGCGCTACAATGAGCAGTTCTTC.

This chain links TRBV29-1 with TRBJ1-1; D gene ambiguous. The V gene lost 3 bases and the J gene lost 0 bases, with 11 bases spanning the gap. The CDR3 is made up of 14 amino acids. The germline CDR1 and CDR2 sequences are SQVTM and ANQGSEA. CDR3: CSVEGGPLNTEAFF. CDR3 coding DNA: TGCAGCGTTGAGGGAGGACCTCTGAACACTGAAGCTTTCTTT.

The chain recombines TRBV18 with TRBJ2-7; D remains unclear. Germline-derived CDR1 and CDR2 are KGHSH and LQKENI. The CDR3 loop spans 15 amino acids. V was shortened by 0 bases and J by 0 bases, with 9 bases between the two germline ends. DNA for the CDR3: TGTGCCAGCTCACCACCGATGGGGTCCTCCTACGAGCAGTACTTC. It encodes CASSPPMGSSYEQYF.

This clonotype was seen a handful of times. The chain employs TRBV20-1 and TRBJ2-7; 11 bases fit TRBD2. The CDR3 runs to 17 residues. V dropped 0 bases and J dropped 4; count of bases not matched to a gene: 11. CDR1 is DFQATT, CDR2 SNEGSKA, per germline (reference sequence). Here the CDR3 reads CSARDWSWVAGGYEQYF. The CDR3 nucleotides read TGCAGTGCTAGAGATTGGTCGTGGGTAGCGGGGGGGTACGAGCAGTACTTC.

The chain uses TRBV7-8 and TRBJ1-1; D perhaps matches TRBD1 (5 bases). V was trimmed by 5 bases and J by 0 bases, leaving 19 bases between them. There are 17 residues in the CDR3. The germline V gene encodes CDR1 SGHVS and CDR2 FQNEAQ. In nucleotides, the CDR3 is TGTGCCAGCAGCCCTGGGGGGTGGTCCCTAATGAACACTGAAGCTTTCTTT. Its protein product is CASSPGGWSLMNTEAFF.

This clonotype has just a few counts. The chain combines TRBV12-3 or TRBV12-4 with TRBJ2-1, with D tentatively TRBD2 (6 bases). V was shortened by 9 bases and J by 3 bases, with 18 bases between the two germline ends. The length of the CDR3 is 15 residues. The CDR3 DNA is TGTGCCAGTAATACGGGACTCCCCCACTACAATGAGCAGTTCTTC. Its translation is CASNTGLPHYNEQFF.

This clonotype was observed once. The rearrangement links TRBV5-1 to TRBJ2-5, with a weak D call TRBD2 (5 bases). This CDR3 has 17 amino acids. Trimming pared 0 bases from V and 2 bases from J, leaving 17 bases between. Germline loops: CDR1 SGHRS, CDR2 YFSETQ. The CDR3 bases are TGCGCCAGCAGCTTGGCCGCGGGCCTGGCGACACAAGAGACCCAGTACTTC. It yields the protein CASSLAAGLATQETQYF.

The chain employs TRBV15 and TRBJ2-5; 10 bases agree with TRBD2. Germline V gene lookup returns CDR1 LNHNV and CDR2 YYDKDF (reference sequence). With 3 bases clipped from V and 2 bases from J, the junction kept 6 bases outside the gene matches. The CDR3 length is 16 residues. Here the CDR3 reads CATSSAPTSGQETQYF. The CDR3 DNA reads as TGTGCCACCAGCAGTGCGCCGACTAGCGGGCAAGAGACCCAGTACTTC.

The V call is TRBV12-3 or TRBV12-4, the J call TRBJ2-1; 12 nucleotides match TRBD1. Trimming at V came to 4 bases and at J to 8 bases, leaving 6 bases not matched to a gene. The CDR3 covers 15 residues. This CDR3 is CASSSPGQGAYEQFF. In DNA, the CDR3 is TGTGCCAGCAGTTCCCCGGGACAGGGGGCTTATGAGCAGTTCTTC.

The CDR3 DNA is TGTGCCAGCAGTGAAACCCGCGGTTCAAGGGCTGGCTACACCTTC. Protein product: CASSETRGSRAGYTF. The V gene is TRBV25-1, the J gene TRBJ1-2; unclear D gene. The CDR3 runs to 15 residues. Looked up from germline, CDR1 is MGHDK and CDR2 is SYGVNS. Trimming removed 2 bases from V and 7 bases from J, with 17 bases in between.

For this clonotype: One junction end disagrees with the germline gene, perhaps due to a read error. This rearrangement joins TRBV5-1 to TRBJ1-1; perhaps TRBD1 as D (6 bases). This CDR3 spans 15 amino acids. CDR1 is SGHRS and CDR2 is YFSETQ in the germline V gene. CDR3 coding DNA: TGCGCCAGCAGCTTGGCCGAAGGGGGGAACGCTGAAGCTTTCTTT. Protein: CASSLAEGGNAEAFF.

V usage is TRBV29-1 and J usage is TRBJ1-2; D possibly corresponds to TRBD1 (6 bases). CDR1 and CDR2 from the germline V gene are SQVTM and ANQGSEA. This CDR3 region has 14 residues. Between the trimmed V and J ends, which lost 6 bases and 6 bases, there was a span of 20 bases. The CDR3 DNA sequence: TGCAGCGTGGCGGTCGGAGGGGGTTTCAATGGCTACACCTTC. Protein product: CSVAVGGGFNGYTF.

This sequence joins TRBV3-1 and TRBJ1-5; a weak D match, TRBD1 (5 bases). The CDR3 runs 18 residues. V shed 1 base and J shed 0 bases, with 16 bases lying between them. Germline loops: CDR1 LGHDT, CDR2 YNNKEL (reference sequence). CDR3 DNA sequence: TGTGCCAGCAGCCAAGCCGGGTCGGGGGTTTATAGCAATCAGCCCCAGCATTTT. Its translation is CASSQAGSGVYSNQPQHF.

In its sample, this clonotype was seen a few times. The gene calls are TRBV7-6 and TRBJ2-3; either TRBD1 or TRBD2 may fit D (6 bases each). Germline V lookup: CDR1 SGHVS, CDR2 FNYEAQ. CDR3 length equals 14 residues. Trimming took 5 bases from V and 6 from J, leaving 15 bases between them. CDR3 nucleotides: TGTGCCAGCAGCCGGACCCTCGGGGGCGATACGCAGTATTTT. Its translation is CASSRTLGGDTQYF.

The rearrangement links TRBV20-1 to TRBJ2-7; 10 nucleotides match TRBD2. The J segment lost 3 bases and the V segment lost 3 bases, leaving 8 bases of the junction unmatched. Germline V lookup: CDR1 DFQATT, CDR2 SNEGSKA (reference sequence). The CDR3 sequence is 15 residues long. This CDR3 reads CSASGPSGGRYEQYF. The CDR3 nucleotides read TGCAGTGCTAGCGGTCCTAGCGGGGGCCGCTACGAGCAGTACTTC.

The table lists this clonotype with many counts. V is TRBV4-1 and J is TRBJ1-4, with D tentatively TRBD1 (5 bases). The germline CDR1 and CDR2 sequences are MGHRA and YSYEKL. The CDR3 is made up of 17 amino acids. V lost 3 bases to trimming and J lost 0 bases, with 14 bases between them. The CDR3 here is CASSQAPHRSTNEKLFF. CDR3 coding DNA: TGCGCCAGCAGCCAGGCTCCTCACAGGTCAACTAATGAAAAACTGTTTTTT.